This entry lists 2 T cell receptor beta chains sequenced from one sample in a study of blood T cell repertoires in COVID-19. Libraries were prepared by immunoSEQ multiplex PCR; TCRdb keeps only in-frame clonotypes and omits some of them. The data hold around 400,000 clones, with approximately 90% observed a single time. The material sequenced was PBMCs or T cells enriched from blood (not recorded which). Receptors originate from a woman between 40 and 50 years old who had been exposed to COVID-19.

The V gene is TRBV7-9, the J gene TRBJ1-2, with D possibly being TRBD1 (5 bases). Germline loops: CDR1 SEHNR, CDR2 FQNEAQ (reference sequence). The CDR3 runs 16 residues. Trimming cost V 1 base and J 2 bases, with 14 bases left between them. The CDR3, as DNA: TGTGCCAGCAGCTTAGGATCCCCTCAGGGAAACTATGGCTACACCTTC. Protein: CASSLGSPQGNYGYTF.

V usage is TRBV7-9 and J usage is TRBJ1-2; possible D gene TRBD1, 6 bases. The CDR3 consists of 13 residues. V was pared by 4 bases and J by 6 bases, with 12 bases between. Germline assignment: CDR1 SEHNR and CDR2 FQNEAQ (reference sequence). CDR3 region: CASSSQGRDGYTF. CDR3 nucleotide sequence: TGTGCCAGCAGCTCACAGGGACGGGATGGCTACACCTTC.